The present TCR beta chain was sequenced within a study of blood T cell repertoires in COVID-19. Method: immunoSEQ multiplex PCR; TCRdb's copy keeps in-frame clones and lacks some. There are roughly 290,000 clones in the sample; 90% occur only once, and roughly 7.3% lies in the top ten. It was during active infection that Seattle patients were enrolled and then longitudinally followed. Germline-derived CDR1 and CDR2 are ENHRY and SYGVKD. The length of the CDR3 is 16 residues. After removal of 7 bases from V and 0 bases from J, the junction contained 9 bases not matched to a gene. V and J are TRBV10-3 and TRBJ1-3; TRBD1 aligns across 7 bases. The sequence was obtained from a woman aged 25-40 years with COVID-19, enrolled during active disease. Sequencing was done on a sample of peripheral blood. CDR3 residues: CAIIPGTVSSGNTIYF. The CDR3 nucleotides read TGTGCCATCATCCCAGGGACAGTCAGCTCTGGAAACACCATATATTTT.